Listed below are T cell receptor beta chains from one sample, sequenced in a study of blood T cell repertoires in COVID-19. Method: immunoSEQ multiplex PCR; TCRdb's copy keeps in-frame clones and lacks some. The sample carries under 500,000 clones, roughly 91% recorded once. Sequencing was carried out using peripheral blood. Every receptor here comes from a woman in her twenties or thirties with acute or convalescent COVID-19. CDR3s include the opening cysteine and the closing phenylalanine or tryptophan. Each record gives: V gene, clone size, D gene, J gene, CDR3 DNA, CDR3 protein. D genes are given only for firm matches. Only part of the rows carry a size: once, few, many, or a class if the clone is expanded.

V gene: TRBV2
clone size: -
D gene: TRBD1
J gene: TRBJ1-2
CDR3 DNA: TGTGCCAGCAGGAATGACGTGGACAGGGCTGGCTACACCTTC
CDR3 protein: CASRNDVDRAGYTF

V gene: TRBV14
clone size: -
D gene: TRBD2
J gene: TRBJ2-5
CDR3 DNA: TGTGCCAGCAGCCAAGGGCTAGCGGGAAACCAAGAGACCCAGTACTTC
CDR3 protein: CASSQGLAGNQETQYF

V gene: TRBV7-9
clone size: -
D gene: TRBD2
J gene: TRBJ2-5
CDR3 DNA: TGTGCCAGCAGCCGAAGCGGGGGGGAAGAGACCCAGTACTTC
CDR3 protein: CASSRSGGEETQYF

V gene: TRBV30
clone size: -
D gene: TRBD1
J gene: TRBJ1-1
CDR3 DNA: TGTGCCTGGAGTGTACAGGGGGGACACAGGGGAGACACTGAAGCTTTCTTT
CDR3 protein: CAWSVQGGHRGDTEAFF

V gene: TRBV10-3
clone size: -
D gene: TRBD1
J gene: TRBJ2-7
CDR3 DNA: TGTGCCATCAGTGGGGACAGGAGATTTCCCTACGAGCAGTACTTC
CDR3 protein: CAISGDRRFPYEQYF

V gene: TRBV6-5
clone size: -
D gene: -
J gene: TRBJ2-5
CDR3 DNA: TGTGCCAGCACTTTGACTCTCCAAGAGACCCAGTACTTC
CDR3 protein: CASTLTLQETQYF

V gene: TRBV5-1
clone size: -
D gene: -
J gene: TRBJ2-5
CDR3 DNA: TGCGCCAGCAGCTTGGCCGTTGGCGGGGCACACCAAGAGACCCAGTACTTC
CDR3 protein: CASSLAVGGAHQETQYF

V gene: TRBV5-1
clone size: -
D gene: TRBD1
J gene: TRBJ2-5
CDR3 DNA: TGCGCCAGCAGCTTGGGACAGGGAGAGACCCAGTACTTC
CDR3 protein: CASSLGQGETQYF

V gene: TRBV7-9
clone size: -
D gene: TRBD2
J gene: TRBJ2-5
CDR3 DNA: TGTGCCAGCAGCTCAGGGACGACTAGCGGGGCCCAAGAGACCCAGTACTTC
CDR3 protein: CASSSGTTSGAQETQYF

V gene: TRBV6-1
clone size: few
D gene: -
J gene: TRBJ2-7
CDR3 DNA: TGTGCCAGCACCCCCCCCGGGGGGCGCGAGCAGTACTTC
CDR3 protein: CASTPPGGREQYF

V gene: TRBV4-2
clone size: -
D gene: TRBD2
J gene: TRBJ2-1
CDR3 DNA: TGTGCCAGCAGCCAAGGGATGCCAGCGGGGGGGTGGGAGCAGTTCTTC
CDR3 protein: CASSQGMPAGGWEQFF

V gene: TRBV7-9
clone size: -
D gene: -
J gene: TRBJ2-3
CDR3 DNA: TGTGCCAGCAGCTTATTCGGGAAAGATACGCAGTATTTT
CDR3 protein: CASSLFGKDTQYF

V gene: TRBV5-1
clone size: -
D gene: TRBD2
J gene: TRBJ2-5
CDR3 DNA: TGCGCCAGCTGGTCCGGGACTAGCTATGCCACCCAGTACTTC
CDR3 protein: CASWSGTSYATQYF

V gene: TRBV2
clone size: -
D gene: -
J gene: TRBJ2-7
CDR3 DNA: TGTGCCAGCAGTGCGGCGGGATCCTCCTACGAGCAGTACTTC
CDR3 protein: CASSAAGSSYEQYF

V gene: TRBV25-1
clone size: -
D gene: -
J gene: TRBJ2-5
CDR3 DNA: TGTGCCAGCAGTTGGCAGGGAGAGACCCAGTACTTC
CDR3 protein: CASSWQGETQYF

V gene: TRBV10-3
clone size: -
D gene: TRBD1
J gene: TRBJ2-5
CDR3 DNA: TGTGCCATCAGTGAGCCCCTCGGGACAGGGGGCGGAGGCCAAGAGACCCAGTACTTC
CDR3 protein: CAISEPLGTGGGGQETQYF

V gene: TRBV7-3
clone size: -
D gene: TRBD2
J gene: TRBJ2-5
CDR3 DNA: TGTGCCAGCAGCGCGGGACTAGAAGAGACCCAGTACTTC
CDR3 protein: CASSAGLEETQYF

V gene: TRBV7-3
clone size: -
D gene: TRBD1
J gene: TRBJ1-2
CDR3 DNA: TGTGCCAGCAGCTTTACCGCAGGGGGCTATGGCTACACCTTC
CDR3 protein: CASSFTAGGYGYTF

V gene: TRBV15
clone size: -
D gene: -
J gene: TRBJ1-1
CDR3 DNA: TGTGCCACCAGCGGCCGGGAGTTCCCTGAAGCTTTCTTT
CDR3 protein: CATSGREFPEAFF

V gene: TRBV15
clone size: -
D gene: -
J gene: TRBJ2-2
CDR3 DNA: TGTGCCACCAGCAGGAGCGTGGTCGGGGAGCTGTTTTTT
CDR3 protein: CATSRSVVGELFF

V gene: TRBV5-1
clone size: few
D gene: -
J gene: TRBJ1-6
CDR3 DNA: TGCGCCAGCAGCTTGGGCGGCACAACCTCACCCCTCCACTTT
CDR3 protein: CASSLGGTTSPLHF

V gene: TRBV11-2
clone size: -
D gene: TRBD2
J gene: TRBJ2-4
CDR3 DNA: TGTGCCAGCACAACTGGGGAGGGAACCAAAAACATTCAGTACTTC
CDR3 protein: CASTTGEGTKNIQYF

V gene: TRBV7-9
clone size: -
D gene: -
J gene: TRBJ1-4
CDR3 DNA: TGTGCCAGCAGCACCAGGGAGGCTAATGAAAAACTGTTTTTT
CDR3 protein: CASSTREANEKLFF

V gene: TRBV6-1
clone size: -
D gene: -
J gene: TRBJ2-3
CDR3 DNA: TGTGCCAGCAGTGAAGCTACTAACCTCGGTGCGCAGTATTTT
CDR3 protein: CASSEATNLGAQYF

V gene: TRBV5-6
clone size: -
D gene: -
J gene: TRBJ2-2
CDR3 DNA: TGTGCCAGCAATCCGGGGAACACCGGGGAGCTGTTTTTT
CDR3 protein: CASNPGNTGELFF

V gene: TRBV30
clone size: few
D gene: -
J gene: TRBJ1-5
CDR3 DNA: TGTGCCTGGAGCTTCGGAGACGGGGTCAATCAGCCCCAGCATTTT
CDR3 protein: CAWSFGDGVNQPQHF

V gene: TRBV9
clone size: -
D gene: TRBD2
J gene: TRBJ2-3
CDR3 DNA: TGTGCCAGCAGCGTAGAGGGGTCTAGCGGGAGCACAGATACGCAGTATTTT
CDR3 protein: CASSVEGSSGSTDTQYF

V gene: TRBV5-1
clone size: -
D gene: TRBD1
J gene: TRBJ2-2
CDR3 DNA: TGCGCCAGCAGCGCGGAACCCGACAGGGCTACCGCCGGGGAGCTGTTTTTT
CDR3 protein: CASSAEPDRATAGELFF

V gene: TRBV20-1
clone size: once
D gene: -
J gene: TRBJ1-1
CDR3 DNA: TGCAGCGCCAGGGTTCGGACTGAAGCTTTCTTT
CDR3 protein: CSARVRTEAFF

V gene: TRBV5-6
clone size: -
D gene: -
J gene: TRBJ2-3
CDR3 DNA: TGTGCCAGCAGCCTCACAGATACGCAGTATTTT
CDR3 protein: CASSLTDTQYF

V gene: TRBV7-2
clone size: -
D gene: -
J gene: TRBJ1-6
CDR3 DNA: TGTGCCAGCAGCCGGACAGATAATTCACCCCTCCACTTT
CDR3 protein: CASSRTDNSPLHF

V gene: TRBV5-1
clone size: once
D gene: -
J gene: TRBJ2-2
CDR3 DNA: TGCGCCAGCAGCTTGTTGTCAGCAGGAGGGGGGGAGCTGTTTTTT
CDR3 protein: CASSLLSAGGGELFF

V gene: TRBV29-1
clone size: -
D gene: TRBD1
J gene: TRBJ2-1
CDR3 DNA: TGCAGCGTTGACGTTTACCGGGACAGGGCCTACAATGAGCAGTTCTTC
CDR3 protein: CSVDVYRDRAYNEQFF

V gene: TRBV6-4
clone size: -
D gene: -
J gene: TRBJ2-7
CDR3 DNA: TGTGCCAGGTATAAAACAGGACAGCCCAGCTCCTACGAGCAGTACTTC
CDR3 protein: CARYKTGQPSSYEQYF